The text below deals with one T cell receptor (beta chain). The length of the CDR3 is 13 residues. From germline, CDR1 is SGHNT and CDR2 YYREEE (reference sequence). The V and J ends lost 4 bases and 3 bases respectively, with 11 bases between them. Both 60 Vbeta primers and 13 Jbeta primers went into the PCR. Assay: immunoSEQ multiplex PCR; the TCRdb copy retains only in-frame clones and omits some. This sample has approximately 140,000 clones, with about three quarters found just once. The sample is drawn from a study of cytomegalovirus exposure and HLA in healthy donors. The clonotype comes from a human donor in good health. The rearrangement joins TRBV5-4 to TRBJ2-7, with D unresolved. Sequencing was done on a sample of PBMCs. CDR3 amino acids: CASSPGRGYEQYF. The DNA for the CDR3 is TGTGCCAGCAGCCCCGGTCGCGGCTACGAGCAGTACTTC.